This T cell receptor beta chain was retrieved from a study of cytomegalovirus exposure and HLA in healthy donors. Study context: Of 350 to 400 genotyped donors, 81% grouped in the Caucasian-associated ancestry cluster. General study findings and limits: What was likely a sequencing artifact was a cluster of highly shared sequence variants. A few CMV-associated chains were confirmed in vitro to be specific for CMV antigens. Evidence from a later analysis indicated that most CMV-associated TCR beta chains looked HLA-restricted.

Regarding this clone: Its matching antigen is unknown.

This PCR relied on a set of 60 Vbeta primers and 13 Jbeta primers. Here immunoSEQ multiplex PCR was the method, and the copy in TCRdb shows in-frame clones only, minus some. The sample lists about 120,000 clones; about 80% were seen once. Germline CDR1 MNHEY, CDR2 SVGAGI. V was cut by 5 bases and J by 0 bases, with 8 bases left in between. The CDR3 loop spans 14 amino acids. Source material: PBMCs. This TCR was recovered from a woman aged 40 to 50 in good health and CMV-seropositive. The chain recombines TRBV6-5 with TRBJ2-1; D is undetermined. The chain's CDR3 is CASSPTGSYNEQFF. The CDR3, as DNA: TGTGCCAGCAGTCCCACGGGCTCCTACAATGAGCAGTTCTTC.